The 3 T cell receptor beta chains below all came from one sample that was sequenced in a study of T cell repertoires in cytomegalovirus infection. TCRdb independently ran MiXCR on the reads; one entry per CDR3 protein. Of nearly 550,000 distinct CDR3 sequences detected, more than 15% appear once; the ten largest clones hold roughly a quarter. Sequenced input: CD8+ T cells from PBMCs. These receptors came from a human donor in good health (CMV status not recorded). Some clones in this sample may be carry-over from other donors' samples.

The gene calls are TRBV7-9 and TRBJ1-1; D is unresolved. Germline V gene data show CDR1 as SEHNR and CDR2 as FQNEAQ (reference sequence). CDR3 length: 14 amino acids. Trimming cost V 1 base and J 10 bases, with 16 bases left between them. The CDR3 DNA reads TGTGCCAGCAGCTTAGTTGCCAGTCCACGAGGAGCTTTCTTT. It translates to CASSLVASPRGAFF.

This clonotype occurred many times. This chain uses TRBV27 with TRBJ1-5; a possible D gene is TRBD1 (6 bases). The V gene's germline CDR1 is MNHEY and CDR2 SMNVEV (reference sequence). This CDR3 is built from 15 residues. V lost 0 bases and J 5 bases, leaving 11 bases between the germline ends. In DNA form, the CDR3 reads TGTGCCAGCAGTTTATCGTGGGGGCCGGATCAGCCCCAGCATTTT. Protein sequence: CASSLSWGPDQPQHF.

There are a few counts of this clonotype. The J gene is TRBJ1-1, the V gene TRBV11-2; 7 bases line up with TRBD1. With V trimmed by 1 base and J by 11 bases, 10 bases remained unmatched. The CDR3 sequence is 14 residues long. Germline CDR1 SGHAT, CDR2 FQNNGV. CDR3 sequence reads: CASSLVGGAGGAFF. The CDR3 DNA follows: TGTGCCAGCAGCTTAGTAGGGGGCGCGGGGGGGGCTTTCTTT. Variable domain in full (rest from reference TRBV11-2 and TRBJ1-1): EAGVAQSPRYKIIEKRQSVAFWCNPISGHATLYWYQQILGQGPKLLIQFQNNGVVDDSQLPKDRFSAERLKGVDSTLKIQPAKLEDSAVYLCASSLVGGAGGAFFGQGTRLTVV.